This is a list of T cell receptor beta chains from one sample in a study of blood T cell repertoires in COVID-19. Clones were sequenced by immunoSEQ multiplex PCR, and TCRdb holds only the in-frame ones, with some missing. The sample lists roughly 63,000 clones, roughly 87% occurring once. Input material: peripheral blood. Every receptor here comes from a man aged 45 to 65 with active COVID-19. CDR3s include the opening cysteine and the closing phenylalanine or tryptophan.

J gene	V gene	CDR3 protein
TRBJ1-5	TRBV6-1	CASSEDGQGHF
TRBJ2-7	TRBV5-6	CASSPGTGWAYEQYF
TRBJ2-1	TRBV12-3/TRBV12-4	CATSPGLIHEQFF
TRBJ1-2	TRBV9	CASRGGAAHGYTF
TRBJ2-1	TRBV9	CASSVGGGNEQFF
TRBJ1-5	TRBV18	CASSPQGATPQPQHF
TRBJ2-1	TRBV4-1	CASSRWAQGAIDEQFF
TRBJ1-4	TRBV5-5	CASSLPVTGHEKLFF
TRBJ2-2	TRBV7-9	CASSRKRGLDTGELFF
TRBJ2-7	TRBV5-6	CASSRTGLEQYF
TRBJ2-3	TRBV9	CASSVSGGYTDTQYF
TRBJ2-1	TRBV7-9	CASSLGNREGDEQFF
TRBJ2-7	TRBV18	CASSRTSGGYYEQYF
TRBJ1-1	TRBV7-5	CARNGRPGYDTEAFF
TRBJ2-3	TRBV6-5	CASRLRGGSDTQYF
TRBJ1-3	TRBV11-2	CASSSESRVSGNTIYF
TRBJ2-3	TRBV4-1	CASSPSRTGALSYTQYF
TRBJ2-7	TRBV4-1	CASSQEARLYEQYF
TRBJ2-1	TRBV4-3	CASSQGQGDAYNEQFF
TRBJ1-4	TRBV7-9	CASRNREKLFF
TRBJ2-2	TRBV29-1	CSARGRSNTGELFF
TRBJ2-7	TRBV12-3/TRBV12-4	CASSLRRAYEQYF
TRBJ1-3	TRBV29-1	CSVTSPGQASGNTIYF
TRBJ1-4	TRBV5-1	CASSSGGRTNEKLFF
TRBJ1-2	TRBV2	CAGTGSRYGYTF
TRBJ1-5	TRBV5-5	CASSLEWGVNQPQHF
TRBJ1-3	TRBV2	CASSEEGVGNTIYF
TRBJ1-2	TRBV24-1	CATSPGGGNYGYTF
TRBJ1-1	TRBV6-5	CASSRGTVNTEAFF
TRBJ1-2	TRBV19	CASSIQQAVYGYTF
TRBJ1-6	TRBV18	CASSGTFGDSPLHF
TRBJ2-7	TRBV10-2	CATLDLLEQYF
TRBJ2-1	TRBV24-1	CATSDLYQNEQFF
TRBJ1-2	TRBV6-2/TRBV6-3	CASSTTGRSNYGYTF
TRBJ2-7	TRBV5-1	CASSFPGSYEQYF
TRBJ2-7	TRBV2	CASTERAGWSSYEQYF
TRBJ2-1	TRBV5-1	CASSRTSGGYNEQFF
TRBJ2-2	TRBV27	CASSPRRPSSGGPGELFF
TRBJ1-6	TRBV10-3	CAISPSGLKISPLHF
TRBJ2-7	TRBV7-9	CASTWGGNEQYF
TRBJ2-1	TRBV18	CASSPQGGAHYNEQFF
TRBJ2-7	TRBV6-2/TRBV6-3	CASSDGQGVTYEQYF
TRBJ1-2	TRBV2	CASSETGFYGYTF
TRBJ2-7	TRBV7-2	CASSLQDRDRSHSSYEQYF
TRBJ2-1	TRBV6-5	CASNPPGLGGGVQFF
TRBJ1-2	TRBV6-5	CASSRDSLNYGYTF
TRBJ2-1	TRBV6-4	CASSDSTGYNEQFF
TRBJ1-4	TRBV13	CASSLGYGEGKLFF